A selection of T cell receptor beta chains follows, all from one sample in a study of vaccination and CD4 T cells after COVID-19. From the PCR reads, TCRdb called clonotypes with MiXCR, one entry per CDR3 protein. Of roughly 16,000 distinct CDR3 sequences listed, roughly three fifths are singletons. Antigen specificity for these receptors is unknown. The sample comprised CD4+ T cells from blood, cultured in vitro. Receptor source: a human donor who had recovered from COVID-19. Both conserved end residues are part of each CDR3. The order of the fields is V gene, J gene, clone size, D gene, CDR3 protein, CDR3 DNA. D genes are given only for firm matches. Size tells how often a clone was seen (once, few, many) or the class of an expanded clone, and some rows leave it out.

>TRBV20-1|TRBJ1-5|NA|NA
CSAAGGDNQPQHF
TGCAGTGCCGCGGGGGGGGACAATCAGCCCCAGCATTTT
>TRBV7-2|TRBJ2-7|NA|NA
CASSLAGTVPYEQYF
TGTGCCAGCAGCTTAGCAGGGACCGTACCATACGAGCAGTACTTC
>TRBV3-1|TRBJ2-1|NA|TRBD2
CASSQLAGVNEQFF
TGTGCCAGCAGCCAACTAGCGGGAGTGAATGAGCAGTTCTTC
>TRBV11-2|TRBJ1-1|NA|NA
CASSLITGNTEAFF
TGTGCCAGCAGCCTCATAACGGGGAACACTGAAGCTTTCTTT
>TRBV19|TRBJ2-5|once|TRBD2
CASSNGLDWETQYF
TGTGCCAGTAGCAACGGACTAGATTGGGAGACCCAGTACTTC
>TRBV7-2|TRBJ1-2|NA|TRBD1
CASSPITGGGYTF
TGTGCCAGCAGCCCCATCACAGGGGGTGGCTACACCTTC
>TRBV6-1|TRBJ1-5|few|NA
CASSIQGIGQPQHF
TGTGCCAGCAGTATCCAGGGCATAGGGCAGCCCCAGCATTTT
>TRBV20-1|TRBJ2-1|NA|TRBD2
CSARDSASGYNEQFF
TGCAGTGCTAGAGATTCGGCTAGCGGCTACAATGAGCAGTTCTTC
>TRBV6-2/TRBV6-3|TRBJ1-5|NA|NA
CASSSRRPQQPQHF
TGTGCCAGCAGCTCCAGACGGCCGCAACAGCCCCAGCATTTT
>TRBV6-1|TRBJ2-3|NA|NA
CASHSSMTDTQYF
TGTGCCAGTCACAGTTCTATGACAGATACGCAGTATTTT
>TRBV12-3/TRBV12-4|TRBJ1-5|few|NA
CASSRTVINQPQHF
TGTGCCAGCAGTCGGACAGTTATTAATCAGCCCCAGCATTTT
>TRBV6-1|TRBJ1-6|few|NA
CASSEGLPFSPLHF
TGTGCCAGCAGTGAGGGCTTACCTTTTTCACCCCTCCACTTT
>TRBV7-9|TRBJ1-2|NA|NA
CASSLDPGAPYGYTF
TGTGCCAGCAGCTTAGACCCGGGGGCACCGTATGGCTACACCTTC
>TRBV19|TRBJ2-5|NA|TRBD1
CASSMDRSEGETQYF
TGTGCCAGTAGTATGGACAGGTCCGAGGGGGAGACCCAGTACTTC
>TRBV12-3/TRBV12-4|TRBJ2-7|NA|NA
CASSSSAGSFKQYF
TGTGCCAGCAGCTCGTCGGCAGGGTCCTTCAAGCAGTACTTC
>TRBV7-9|TRBJ2-6|NA|NA
CASSFYSDGANVLTF
TGTGCCAGCAGCTTTTATTCGGATGGGGCCAACGTCCTGACTTTC
>TRBV20-1|TRBJ2-7|NA|TRBD1
CSASTLTGAQYEQYF
TGCAGTGCTTCAACGTTGACAGGGGCCCAGTACGAGCAGTACTTC
>TRBV18|TRBJ2-1|few|NA
CASSLNIQYNEQFF
TGTGCCAGCTCGCTTAACATTCAGTACAATGAGCAGTTCTTC
>TRBV7-6|TRBJ1-4|NA|TRBD1
CASSLAGTATNEKLFF
TGTGCCAGCAGCTTAGCCGGGACAGCAACTAATGAAAAACTGTTTTTT
>TRBV20-1|TRBJ2-5|NA|TRBD2
CSARTSGGPAETQYF
TGCAGTGCCCGGACTAGCGGGGGGCCTGCGGAGACCCAGTACTTC
>TRBV6-2/TRBV6-3|TRBJ2-7|NA|TRBD2
CASKSSRTSGISPHEQYF
TGTGCCAGCAAATCCAGCCGGACTAGCGGGATTTCCCCCCACGAGCAGTACTTC
>TRBV15|TRBJ2-7|NA|NA
CATSRDLPGVGSYEQYF
TGTGCCACCAGCAGAGATCTCCCGGGAGTGGGGTCCTACGAGCAGTACTTC
>TRBV20-1|TRBJ1-6|NA|NA
CSAPTIGRRNSPLHF
TGCAGTGCTCCCACAATAGGAAGGCGGAATTCACCCCTCCACTTT
>TRBV10-3|TRBJ1-2|NA|NA
CAMGSVLTGQYYGYTF
TGTGCCATGGGCTCCGTTTTGACGGGACAATACTATGGCTACACCTTC
>TRBV12-3/TRBV12-4|TRBJ2-7|few|TRBD2
CASSASGGRDDYEQYF
TGTGCCAGCAGTGCCTCGGGGGGGCGGGATGATTACGAGCAGTACTTC
>TRBV4-3|TRBJ2-7|NA|TRBD2
CASSQEYGGFYEQYF
TGCGCCAGCAGCCAAGAATACGGGGGGTTCTACGAGCAGTACTTC
>TRBV19|TRBJ2-2|NA|TRBD1
CASSRDSSFANTGELFF
TGTGCCAGTAGCAGGGACAGTAGTTTCGCGAACACCGGGGAGCTGTTTTTT
>TRBV27|TRBJ2-3|NA|TRBD2
CASSLSRGADTQYF
TGTGCCAGCAGTTTATCTCGGGGGGCAGATACGCAGTATTTT
>TRBV20-1|TRBJ2-7|NA|TRBD2
CSARGLSYEQYF
TGCAGTGCTAGGGGACTATCCTACGAGCAGTACTTC
>TRBV4-1|TRBJ2-3|NA|TRBD1
CASSQDGQGLTDTQYF
TGCGCCAGCAGCCAGGATGGACAGGGCCTCACAGATACGCAGTATTTT
>TRBV2|TRBJ2-3|NA|TRBD2
CASSEASGEDTQYF
TGTGCCAGCAGTGAGGCTAGCGGGGAAGATACGCAGTATTTT
>TRBV2|TRBJ2-7|NA|NA
CASSGEQGYEQYF
TGTGCCAGCAGTGGCGAACAGGGCTACGAGCAGTACTTC
>TRBV6-2/TRBV6-3|TRBJ1-3|NA|NA
CASSLQGNTIYF
TGTGCCAGCAGCCTACAGGGAAACACCATATATTTT
>TRBV7-9|TRBJ1-6|few|NA
CASSLEGAPSPLHF
TGTGCCAGCAGCTTAGAAGGTGCGCCTTCACCCCTCCACTTT
>TRBV2|TRBJ2-3|NA|NA
CASSPGAFRTDTQYF
TGTGCCAGCAGCCCGGGGGCCTTCCGCACAGATACGCAGTATTTT
>TRBV12-3/TRBV12-4|TRBJ2-1|once|NA
CASRPRGGGRTGEQFF
TGTGCCAGCAGGCCGCGGGGCGGCGGCAGAACGGGTGAGCAGTTCTTC
>TRBV11-2|TRBJ1-2|NA|TRBD1
CASSPTGGPNYGYTF
TGTGCCAGCAGCCCTACAGGGGGGCCTAACTATGGCTACACCTTC
>TRBV7-9|TRBJ1-6|NA|NA
CASSLRGGENSPLHF
TGTGCCAGCAGCTTGCGAGGAGGGGAGAATTCACCCCTCCACTTT
>TRBV20-1|TRBJ1-5|few|NA
CSARDRSTGNQPQHF
TGCAGTGCTAGAGATAGATCGACGGGGAATCAGCCCCAGCATTTT
>TRBV7-9|TRBJ2-7|NA|NA
CASSWIGSDREQYF
TGTGCCAGCAGCTGGATCGGATCAGACCGCGAGCAGTACTTC
>TRBV2|TRBJ1-2|NA|TRBD1
CASSGDSLAGYTF
TGTGCCAGCAGTGGGGACAGTCTCGCTGGCTACACCTTC
>TRBV20-1|TRBJ2-3|NA|TRBD2
CSASTSGRTDTQYF
TGCAGTGCTAGTACTAGCGGGAGAACAGATACGCAGTATTTT
>TRBV6-2/TRBV6-3|TRBJ1-3|NA|NA
CASTDDRRPYGNTIYF
TGTGCCAGCACCGATGACAGGAGGCCTTATGGAAACACCATATATTTT
>TRBV11-2|TRBJ1-1|NA|NA
CASSYQANTEAFF
TGTGCCAGCAGCTACCAGGCGAACACTGAAGCTTTCTTT
>TRBV7-2|TRBJ2-1|NA|NA
CASSPAAGSYNEQFF
TGTGCCAGCAGCCCCGCAGCCGGCTCCTACAATGAGCAGTTCTTC
>TRBV9|TRBJ1-1|NA|TRBD1
CASSGQGNTEAFF
TGTGCCAGCAGTGGACAGGGGAACACTGAAGCTTTCTTT
>TRBV2|TRBJ2-1|NA|TRBD1
CASSDRTGGSEQFF
TGTGCCAGCAGTGATAGGACAGGGGGATCGGAGCAGTTCTTC
>TRBV27|TRBJ2-6|few|NA
CASSLLSGANVLTF
TGTGCCAGCAGTCTCCTTTCTGGGGCCAACGTCCTGACTTTC
>TRBV20-1|TRBJ2-1|NA|TRBD2
CSASQLAGGLNEQFF
TGCAGTGCTAGTCAGCTAGCGGGGGGGCTCAATGAGCAGTTCTTC
>TRBV7-9|TRBJ2-3|NA|TRBD2
CASSFAGVGGDTQYF
TGTGCCAGCAGCTTCGCGGGAGTTGGAGGAGATACGCAGTATTTT